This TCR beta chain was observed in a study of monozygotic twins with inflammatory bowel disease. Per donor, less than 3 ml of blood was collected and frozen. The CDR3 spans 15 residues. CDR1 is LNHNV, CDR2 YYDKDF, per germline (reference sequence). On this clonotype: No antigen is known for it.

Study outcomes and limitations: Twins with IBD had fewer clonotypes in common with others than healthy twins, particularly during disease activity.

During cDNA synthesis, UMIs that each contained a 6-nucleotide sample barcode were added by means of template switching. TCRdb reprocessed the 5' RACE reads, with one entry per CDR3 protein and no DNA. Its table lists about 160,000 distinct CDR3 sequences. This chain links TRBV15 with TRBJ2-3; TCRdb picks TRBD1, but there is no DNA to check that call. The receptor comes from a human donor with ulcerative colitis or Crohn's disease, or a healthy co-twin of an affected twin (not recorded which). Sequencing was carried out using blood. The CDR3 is CATSTRQGAADTQYF.